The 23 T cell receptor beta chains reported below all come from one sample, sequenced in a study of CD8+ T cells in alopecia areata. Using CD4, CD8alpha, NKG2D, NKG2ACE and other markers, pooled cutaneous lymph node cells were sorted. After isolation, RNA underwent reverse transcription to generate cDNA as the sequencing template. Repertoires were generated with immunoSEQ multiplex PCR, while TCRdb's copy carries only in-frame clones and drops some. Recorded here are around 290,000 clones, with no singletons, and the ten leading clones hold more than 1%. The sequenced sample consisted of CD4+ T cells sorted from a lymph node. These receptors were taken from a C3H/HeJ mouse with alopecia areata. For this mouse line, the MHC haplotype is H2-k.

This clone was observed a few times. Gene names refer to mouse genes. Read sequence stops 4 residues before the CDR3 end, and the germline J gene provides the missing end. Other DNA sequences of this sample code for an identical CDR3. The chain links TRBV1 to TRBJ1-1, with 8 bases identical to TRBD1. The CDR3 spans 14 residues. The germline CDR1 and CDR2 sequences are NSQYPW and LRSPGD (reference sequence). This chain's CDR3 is CTCSADRTGREVFF. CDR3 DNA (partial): TGCACCTGCAGTGCAGATAGGACAGGGCGA.

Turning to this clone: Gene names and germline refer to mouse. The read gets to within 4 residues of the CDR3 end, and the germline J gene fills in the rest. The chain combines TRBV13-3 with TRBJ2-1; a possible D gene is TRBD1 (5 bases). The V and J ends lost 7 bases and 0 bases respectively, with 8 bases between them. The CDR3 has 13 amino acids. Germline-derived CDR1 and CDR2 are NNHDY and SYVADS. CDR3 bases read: TGTGCCAGCTCCGGACATAACTATGCT. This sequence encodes CASSGHNYA. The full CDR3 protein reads CASSGHNYAEQFF.

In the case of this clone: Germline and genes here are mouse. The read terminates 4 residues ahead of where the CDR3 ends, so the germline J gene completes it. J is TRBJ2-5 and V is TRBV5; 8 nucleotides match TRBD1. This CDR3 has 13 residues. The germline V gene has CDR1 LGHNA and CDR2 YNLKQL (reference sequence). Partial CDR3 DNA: TGTGCCAGCAGCGCAGGGGGCCGGGAC. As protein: CASSAGGRD. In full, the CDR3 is CASSAGGRDTQYF.

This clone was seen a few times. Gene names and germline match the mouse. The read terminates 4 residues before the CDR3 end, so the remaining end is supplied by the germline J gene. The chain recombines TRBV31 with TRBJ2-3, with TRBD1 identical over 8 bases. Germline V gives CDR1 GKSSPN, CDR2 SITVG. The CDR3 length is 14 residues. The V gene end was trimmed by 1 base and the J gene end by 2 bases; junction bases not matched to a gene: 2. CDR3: CAWSQQGDAETLYF. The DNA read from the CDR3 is TGTGCCTGGAGTCAACAGGGGGATGCAGAA.

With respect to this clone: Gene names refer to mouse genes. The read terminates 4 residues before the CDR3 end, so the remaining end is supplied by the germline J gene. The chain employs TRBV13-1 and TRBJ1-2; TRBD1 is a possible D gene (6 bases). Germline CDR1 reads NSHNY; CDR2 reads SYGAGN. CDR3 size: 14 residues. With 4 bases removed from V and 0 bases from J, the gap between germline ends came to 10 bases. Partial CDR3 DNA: TGTGCCAGCAGTAGGGGGACACCAAACTCC. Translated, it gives CASSRGTPNS. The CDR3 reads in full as CASSRGTPNSDYTF.

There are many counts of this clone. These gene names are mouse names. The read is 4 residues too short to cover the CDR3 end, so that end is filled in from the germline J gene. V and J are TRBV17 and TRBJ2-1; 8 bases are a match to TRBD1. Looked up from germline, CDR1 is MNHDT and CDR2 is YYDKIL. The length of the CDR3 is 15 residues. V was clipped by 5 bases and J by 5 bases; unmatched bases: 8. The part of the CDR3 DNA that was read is TGTGCTAGCAGTGCCTCGACAGGGGCGGATGCT. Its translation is CASSASTGADA. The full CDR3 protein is CASSASTGADAEQFF.

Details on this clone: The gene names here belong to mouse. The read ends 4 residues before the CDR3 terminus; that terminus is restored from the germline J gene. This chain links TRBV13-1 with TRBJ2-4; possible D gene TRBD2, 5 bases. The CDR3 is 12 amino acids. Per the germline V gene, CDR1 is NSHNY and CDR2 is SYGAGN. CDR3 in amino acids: CASSQLENTLYF. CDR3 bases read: TGTGCCAGCAGTCAACTGGAGAAC.

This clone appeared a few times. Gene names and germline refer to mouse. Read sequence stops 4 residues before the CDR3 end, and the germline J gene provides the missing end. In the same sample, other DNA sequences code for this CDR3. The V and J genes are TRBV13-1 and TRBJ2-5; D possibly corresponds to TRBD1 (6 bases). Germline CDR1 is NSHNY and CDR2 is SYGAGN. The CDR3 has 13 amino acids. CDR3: CASSDDRADTQYF. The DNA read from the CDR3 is TGTGCCAGCAGTGATGACAGGGCAGAC.

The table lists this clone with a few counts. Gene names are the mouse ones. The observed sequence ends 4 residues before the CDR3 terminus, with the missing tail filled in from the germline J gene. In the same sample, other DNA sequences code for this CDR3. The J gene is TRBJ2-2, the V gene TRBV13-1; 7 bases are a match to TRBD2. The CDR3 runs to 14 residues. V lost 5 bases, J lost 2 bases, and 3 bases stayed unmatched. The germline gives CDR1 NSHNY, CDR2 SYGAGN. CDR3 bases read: TGTGCCAGCAGCGACTGGGCTAACACCGGG. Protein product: CASSDWANTG. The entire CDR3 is CASSDWANTGQLYF.

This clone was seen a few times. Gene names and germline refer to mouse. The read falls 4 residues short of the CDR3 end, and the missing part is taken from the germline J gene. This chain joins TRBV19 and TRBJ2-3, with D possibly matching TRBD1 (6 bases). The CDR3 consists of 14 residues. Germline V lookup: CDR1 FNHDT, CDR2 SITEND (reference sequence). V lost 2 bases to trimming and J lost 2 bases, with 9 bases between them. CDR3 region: CASSIWTAAETLYF. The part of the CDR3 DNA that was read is TGTGCCAGCAGTATTTGGACAGCTGCAGAA.

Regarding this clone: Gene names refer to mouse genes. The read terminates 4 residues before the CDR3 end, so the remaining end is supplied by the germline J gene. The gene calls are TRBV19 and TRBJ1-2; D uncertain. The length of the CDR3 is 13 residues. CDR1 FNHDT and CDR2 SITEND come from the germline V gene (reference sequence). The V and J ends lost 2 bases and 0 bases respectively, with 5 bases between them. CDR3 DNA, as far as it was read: TGTGCCAGCAGTATGGGTTCAAACTCC. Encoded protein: CASSMGSNS. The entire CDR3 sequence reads CASSMGSNSDYTF.

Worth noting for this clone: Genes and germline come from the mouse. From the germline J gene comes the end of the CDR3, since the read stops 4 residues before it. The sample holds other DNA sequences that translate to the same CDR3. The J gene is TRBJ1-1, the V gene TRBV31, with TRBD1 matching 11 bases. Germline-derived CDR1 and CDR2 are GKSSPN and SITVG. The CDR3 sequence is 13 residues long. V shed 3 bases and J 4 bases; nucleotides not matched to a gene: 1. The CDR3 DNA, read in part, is TGTGCCTGGAGGGGGACAGGGGGCACA. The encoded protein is CAWRGTGGT. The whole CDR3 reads CAWRGTGGTEVFF.

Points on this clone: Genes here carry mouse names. CDR3 sequence reads: CASSISQIYNSPLYF. CDR3 DNA, as far as it was read: TGTGCCAGCAGTATAAGCCAGATCTATAATTCGCCC. The chain recombines TRBV19 with TRBJ1-6, with D uncertain. The CDR3 end falls 3 residues outside the read, so it is completed with the germline J gene. TRBJ1-6 qualifies as an ORF whose function is uncertain. Between the trimmed V and J ends, which lost 1 base and 3 bases, there was a span of 8 bases. Germline V gene data show CDR1 as FNHDT and CDR2 as SITEND (reference sequence). The CDR3 contains 15 residues.

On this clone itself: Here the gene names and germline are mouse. Partial CDR3 DNA: TGTGCCTGGAGTCTAGCCGGGACAGGGGACTCC. Translated: CAWSLAGTGDS. The full CDR3 sequence reads CAWSLAGTGDSDYTF. This rearrangement joins TRBV31 to TRBJ1-2; the match to TRBD1 covers 10 bases. The read is 4 residues too short to cover the CDR3 end, so that end is filled in from the germline J gene. J lost 3 bases, V lost 0 bases, and 4 bases had no gene match. The length of the CDR3 is 15 residues. CDR1 GKSSPN and CDR2 SITVG come from the germline V gene.

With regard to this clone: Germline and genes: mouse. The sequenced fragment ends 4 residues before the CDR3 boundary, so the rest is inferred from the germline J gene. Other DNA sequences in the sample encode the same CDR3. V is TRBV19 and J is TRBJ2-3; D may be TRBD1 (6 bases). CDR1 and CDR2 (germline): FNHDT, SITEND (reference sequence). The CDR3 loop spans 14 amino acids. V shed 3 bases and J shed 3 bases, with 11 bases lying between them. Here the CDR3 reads CASSTTGGAETLYF. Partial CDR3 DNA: TGTGCCAGCAGTACGACAGGTGGCGCAGAA.

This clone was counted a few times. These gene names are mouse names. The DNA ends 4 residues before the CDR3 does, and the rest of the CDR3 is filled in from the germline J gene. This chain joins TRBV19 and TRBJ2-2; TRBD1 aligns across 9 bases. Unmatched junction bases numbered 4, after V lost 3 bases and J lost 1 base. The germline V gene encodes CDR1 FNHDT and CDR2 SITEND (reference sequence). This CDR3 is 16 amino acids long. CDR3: CASSTYRGRNTGQLYF. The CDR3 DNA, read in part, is TGTGCCAGCAGTACGTACAGGGGGCGAAACACCGGG.

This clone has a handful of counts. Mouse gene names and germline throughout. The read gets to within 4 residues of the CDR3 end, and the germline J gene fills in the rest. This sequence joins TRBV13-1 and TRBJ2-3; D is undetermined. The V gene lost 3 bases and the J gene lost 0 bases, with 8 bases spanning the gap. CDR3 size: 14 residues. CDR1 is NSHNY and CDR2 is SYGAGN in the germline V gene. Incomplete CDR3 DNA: TGTGCCAGCAGTGGTCACAGTAGTGCAGAA. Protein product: CASSGHSSAE. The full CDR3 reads CASSGHSSAETLYF.

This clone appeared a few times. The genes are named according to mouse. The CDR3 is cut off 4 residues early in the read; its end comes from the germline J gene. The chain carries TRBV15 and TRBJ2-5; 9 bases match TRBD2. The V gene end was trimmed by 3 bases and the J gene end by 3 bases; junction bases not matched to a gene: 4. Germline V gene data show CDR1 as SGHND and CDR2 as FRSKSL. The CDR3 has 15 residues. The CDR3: CASSFQDWGQDTQYF. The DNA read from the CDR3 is TGTGCCAGCAGTTTCCAAGACTGGGGGCAAGAC. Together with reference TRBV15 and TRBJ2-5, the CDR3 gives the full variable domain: DAGVTQTPRHEVAEKGQTIILKCEPVSGHNDLFWYRQTKIQGLELLSYFRSKSLMEDGGAFKDRFKAEMLNSSFSTLKIQPTEPKDSAVYLCASSFQDWGQDTQYFGPGTRLLVL.

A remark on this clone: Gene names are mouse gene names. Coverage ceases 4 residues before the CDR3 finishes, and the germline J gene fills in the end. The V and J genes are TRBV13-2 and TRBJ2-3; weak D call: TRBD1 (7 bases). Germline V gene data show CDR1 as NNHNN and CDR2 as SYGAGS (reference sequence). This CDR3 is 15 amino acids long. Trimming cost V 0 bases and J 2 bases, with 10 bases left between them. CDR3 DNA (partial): TGTGCCAGCGGTGATGTCAGGGGGGATGCAGAA. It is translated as CASGDVRGDAE. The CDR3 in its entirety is CASGDVRGDAETLYF.

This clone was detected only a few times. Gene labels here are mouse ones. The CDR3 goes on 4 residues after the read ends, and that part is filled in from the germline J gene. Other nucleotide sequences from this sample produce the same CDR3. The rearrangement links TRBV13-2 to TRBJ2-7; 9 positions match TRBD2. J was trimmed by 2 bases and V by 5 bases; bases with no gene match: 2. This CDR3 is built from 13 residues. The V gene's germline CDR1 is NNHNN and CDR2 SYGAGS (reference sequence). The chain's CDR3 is CASGTGGTYEQYF. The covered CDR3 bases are TGTGCCAGCGGGACTGGGGGAACCTAT.

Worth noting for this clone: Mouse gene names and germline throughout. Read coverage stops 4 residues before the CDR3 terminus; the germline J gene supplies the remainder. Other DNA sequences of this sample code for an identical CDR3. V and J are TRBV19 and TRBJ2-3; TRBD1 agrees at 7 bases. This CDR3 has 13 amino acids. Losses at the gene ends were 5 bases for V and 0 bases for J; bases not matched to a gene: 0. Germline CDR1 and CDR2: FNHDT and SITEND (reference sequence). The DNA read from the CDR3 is TGTGCCAGCAGACAGGGGAGTGCAGAA. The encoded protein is CASRQGSAE. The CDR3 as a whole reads CASRQGSAETLYF. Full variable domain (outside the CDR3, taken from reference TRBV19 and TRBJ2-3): GGIITQTPKFLIGQEGQKLTLKCQQNFNHDTMYWYRQDSGKGLRLIYYSITENDLQKGDLSEGYDASREKKSSFSLTVTSAQKNEMAVFLCASRQGSAETLYFGSGTRLTVL.

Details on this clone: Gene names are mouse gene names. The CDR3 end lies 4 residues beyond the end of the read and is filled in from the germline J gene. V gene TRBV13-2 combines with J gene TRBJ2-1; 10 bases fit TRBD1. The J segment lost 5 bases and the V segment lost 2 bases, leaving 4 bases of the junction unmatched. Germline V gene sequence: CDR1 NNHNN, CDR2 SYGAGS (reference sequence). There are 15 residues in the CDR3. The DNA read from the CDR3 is TGTGCCAGCGGTGAAGGGACAGGGGAGGATGCT. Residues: CASGEGTGEDA. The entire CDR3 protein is CASGEGTGEDAEQFF.

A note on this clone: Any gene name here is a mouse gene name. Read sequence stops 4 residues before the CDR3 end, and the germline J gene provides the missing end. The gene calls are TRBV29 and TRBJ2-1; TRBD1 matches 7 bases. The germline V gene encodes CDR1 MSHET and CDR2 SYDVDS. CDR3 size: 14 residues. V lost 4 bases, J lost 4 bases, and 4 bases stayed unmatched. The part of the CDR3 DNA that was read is TGTGCTAGCAGTTCAGTCAGGGGGTATGCT. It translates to CASSSVRGYA. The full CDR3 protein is CASSSVRGYAEQFF.